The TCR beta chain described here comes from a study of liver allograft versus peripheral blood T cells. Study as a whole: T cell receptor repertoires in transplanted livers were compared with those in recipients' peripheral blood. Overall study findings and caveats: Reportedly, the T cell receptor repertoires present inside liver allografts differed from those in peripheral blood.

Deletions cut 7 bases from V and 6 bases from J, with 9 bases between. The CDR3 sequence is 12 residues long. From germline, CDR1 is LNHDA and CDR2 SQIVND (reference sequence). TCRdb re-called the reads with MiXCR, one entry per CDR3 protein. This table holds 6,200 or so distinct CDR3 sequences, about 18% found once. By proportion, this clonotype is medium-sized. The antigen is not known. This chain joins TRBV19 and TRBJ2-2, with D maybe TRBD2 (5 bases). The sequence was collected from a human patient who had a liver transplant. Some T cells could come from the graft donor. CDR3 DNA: TGTGCCAGTAACCCCGGGGCCGGGGAGCTGTTTTTT. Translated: CASNPGAGELFF.